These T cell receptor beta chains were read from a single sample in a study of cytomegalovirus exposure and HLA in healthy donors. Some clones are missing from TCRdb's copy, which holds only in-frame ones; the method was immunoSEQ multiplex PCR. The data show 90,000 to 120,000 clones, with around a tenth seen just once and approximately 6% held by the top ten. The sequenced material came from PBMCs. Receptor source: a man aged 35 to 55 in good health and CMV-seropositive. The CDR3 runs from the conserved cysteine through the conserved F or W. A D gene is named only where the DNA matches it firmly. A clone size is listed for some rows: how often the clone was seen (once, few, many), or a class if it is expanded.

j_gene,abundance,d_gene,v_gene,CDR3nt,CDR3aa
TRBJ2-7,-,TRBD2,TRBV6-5,TGTGCCAGCAGTTACCCCGGGGGGTCCGGGACGTACTTC,CASSYPGGSGTYF
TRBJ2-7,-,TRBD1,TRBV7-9,TGTGCCAGCAGCTTAGGTTCAGGGGGTTACGAGCAGTACTTC,CASSLGSGGYEQYF
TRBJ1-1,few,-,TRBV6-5,TGTGCCAGCAGTTCCTGGACGGGAAGGTCCACTGAAGCTTTCTTT,CASSSWTGRSTEAFF
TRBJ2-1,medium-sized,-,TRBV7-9,TGTGCCAGCAGCTTAGACGGCTCCCCTAGGCGGAATGAGCAGTTCTTC,CASSLDGSPRRNEQFF
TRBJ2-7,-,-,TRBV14,TGTGCCAGCAGCCAAGAGGGGCAGTACGAGCAGTACTTC,CASSQEGQYEQYF
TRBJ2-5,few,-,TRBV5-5,TGTGCCAGCAGCTTGGGGGACACGGGGGAGACCCAGTACTTC,CASSLGDTGETQYF
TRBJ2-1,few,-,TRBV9,TGTGCCAGCACCCCGAGCTCCTACAATGAGCAGTTCTTC,CASTPSSYNEQFF
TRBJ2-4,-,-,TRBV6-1,TGTGCCAGTGGCAGCAGCCTAGGGGACATTCAGTACTTC,CASGSSLGDIQYF
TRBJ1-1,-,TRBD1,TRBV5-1,TGCGCCAGCAGCTACGGGACAGCCGCTGAAGCTTTCTTT,CASSYGTAAEAFF
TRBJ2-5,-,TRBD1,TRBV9,TGTGCCAGCAGCGTAGCTGTAGGGGGGACAGGGGAGACCCAGTACTTC,CASSVAVGGTGETQYF
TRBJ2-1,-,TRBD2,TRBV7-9,TGTGCCAGCAGCTTTAGCGGGGGATCCTACAATGAGCAGTTCTTC,CASSFSGGSYNEQFF
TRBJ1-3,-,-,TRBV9,TGTGCCAGCAGCGTAGGGGAGAGCTCAGGAAACACCATATATTTT,CASSVGESSGNTIYF
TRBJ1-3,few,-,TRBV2,TGTGCCAGCAGTGGGACAGCTTCTGGAAACACCATATATTTT,CASSGTASGNTIYF
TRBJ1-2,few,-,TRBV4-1,TGCGCCAGCAGCCAAGAAGCGACAGGACGAAGTGGCTACACCTTC,CASSQEATGRSGYTF
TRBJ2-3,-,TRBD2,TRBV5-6,TGTGCCAGCAGCTTCGGGACTAGCGGGAGAACAGATACGCAGTATTTT,CASSFGTSGRTDTQYF
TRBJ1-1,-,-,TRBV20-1,TGCAGGGCGGAAAACACTGAAGCTTTCTTT,CRAENTEAFF
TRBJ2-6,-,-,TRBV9,TGTGCCAGCAGCGTAGCTACAGGGCCTGGGGCCAACGTCCTGACTTTC,CASSVATGPGANVLTF
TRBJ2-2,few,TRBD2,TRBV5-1,TGCGCCAGCAGCTTGTTACTAGCGGGGAACACCGGGGAGCTGTTTTTT,CASSLLLAGNTGELFF